This is a list of T cell receptor beta chains from one sample in a study of chronic HIV infection and antiretroviral therapy. TCRdb passed the 5' RACE reads through MiXCR, listing each CDR3 protein once. In the table there are 39,000 or so distinct CDR3 sequences, more than 8% of which are singletons. The sample was peripheral blood. The source of these receptors is an adult who had HIV and had not received antiretroviral therapy, or was an uninfected healthy control (not recorded which). Each CDR3 is given with its conserved first and last residue. The D gene is left open where the match is weak. The size field is filled for only some rows; it gives once, few, many or a size class.

many	.	TRBV29-1	TRBJ1-1	TGCAGCGTTGGAAGCAACGGGAACACTGAAGCTTTCTTT	CSVGSNGNTEAFF
many	.	TRBV2	TRBJ2-7	TGTGCCAGCACAGGGAGTGGCTACGAGCAGTACTTC	CASTGSGYEQYF
many	.	TRBV28	TRBJ2-7	TGTGCCAGCGCCGGGACCCCCTGGGGCGGAGCGTACGAGCAGTACTTC	CASAGTPWGGAYEQYF
many	TRBD1	TRBV6-2/TRBV6-3	TRBJ2-3	TGTGCCAGCAGTTACAGGGGGCCCCTCACAGATACGCAGTATTTT	CASSYRGPLTDTQYF
many	TRBD1	TRBV28	TRBJ1-2	TGTGCCAGCAGTTTCGGGACAGGGGGTGTCTATGGCTACACCTTC	CASSFGTGGVYGYTF
many	TRBD2	TRBV6-2/TRBV6-3	TRBJ2-3	TGTGCCAGCAGTCCCCTTGCGGGGGGAATGTTCGCAGATACGCAGTATTTT	CASSPLAGGMFADTQYF
.	.	TRBV2	TRBJ2-2	TGTGCCAGCAACGAGCCGAACACCGGGGAGCTGTTTTTT	CASNEPNTGELFF
many	.	TRBV20-1	TRBJ1-2	TGCAGTGCTAAGGGGACGGTCTATGGCTACACCTTC	CSAKGTVYGYTF
.	.	TRBV24-1	TRBJ1-1	TGTGCCACCAGTGGAATGGGTGAAGCTTTCTTT	CATSGMGEAFF
.	.	TRBV7-9	TRBJ1-1	TGTGCCAGCAGCTCTCAGGGGACTGGAAAGAACACTGAAGCTTTCTTT	CASSSQGTGKNTEAFF
many	.	TRBV2	TRBJ2-2	TGTGCCAGCAGTGACGGGCAGTCCCTGGGCACCGGGGAGCTGTTTTTT	CASSDGQSLGTGELFF
.	.	TRBV5-8	TRBJ1-5	TGTGCCAGCAGCTTTATCTTTAGTCAGCCCCAGCATTTT	CASSFIFSQPQHF
many	.	TRBV20-1	TRBJ2-2	TGCAGTGCTGCCAGTAACACCGGGGAGCTGTTTTTC	CSAASNTGELFF
many	.	TRBV29-1	TRBJ2-5	TGCAGCGTTGTAAGGGGGAGTTTGGAGACCCAGTACTTC	CSVVRGSLETQYF